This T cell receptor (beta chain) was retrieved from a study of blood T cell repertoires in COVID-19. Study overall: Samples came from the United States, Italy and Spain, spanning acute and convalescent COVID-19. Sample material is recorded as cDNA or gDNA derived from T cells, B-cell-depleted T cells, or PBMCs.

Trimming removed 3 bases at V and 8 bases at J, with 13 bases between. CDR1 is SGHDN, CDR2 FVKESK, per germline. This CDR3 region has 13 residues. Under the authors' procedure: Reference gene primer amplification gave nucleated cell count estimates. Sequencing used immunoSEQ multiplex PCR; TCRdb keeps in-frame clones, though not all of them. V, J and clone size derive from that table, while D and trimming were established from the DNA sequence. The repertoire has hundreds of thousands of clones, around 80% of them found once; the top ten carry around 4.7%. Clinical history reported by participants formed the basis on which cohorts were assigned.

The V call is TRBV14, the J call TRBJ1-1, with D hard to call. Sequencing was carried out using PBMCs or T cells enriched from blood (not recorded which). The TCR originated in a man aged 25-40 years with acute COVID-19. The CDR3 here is CASSHRGVVEAFF. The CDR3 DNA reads TGTGCCAGCAGCCACCGAGGTGTTGTCGAAGCTTTCTTT. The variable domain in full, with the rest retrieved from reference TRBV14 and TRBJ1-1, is EAGVTQFPSHSVIEKGQTVTLRCDPISGHDNLYWYRRVMGKEIKFLLHFVKESKQDESGMPNNRFLAERTGGTYSTLKVQPAELEDSGVYFCASSHRGVVEAFFGQGTRLTVV.